The 6 T cell receptor beta chains reported below all come from one sample, sequenced in a study of blood T cell repertoires in COVID-19. Some clones are missing from TCRdb's copy, which holds only in-frame ones; the method was immunoSEQ multiplex PCR. This repertoire shows around 150,000 clones, 88% found once; its top ten account for more than 2%. Sequenced input: peripheral blood. These receptors were collected from a human donor with COVID-19, enrolled during active disease. The donor label of this sample is uncertain.

The chain employs TRBV6-5 and TRBJ2-2, with 9 bases aligning to TRBD1. The CDR3 runs 13 residues. V was pared by 5 bases and J by 6 bases, with 1 base of the junction left unmatched. Germline-derived CDR1 and CDR2 are MNHEY and SVGAGI. The CDR3 spells CASSRDRAGELFF. The CDR3 DNA reads TGTGCCAGCAGTCGGGACAGGGCCGGGGAGCTGTTTTTT.

V usage is TRBV5-1 and J usage is TRBJ1-4; TRBD1 matches 7 bases. V lost 4 bases and J lost 4; bases outside the gene matches: 4. CDR3 size: 14 residues. Germline loops: CDR1 SGHRS, CDR2 YFSETQ. The chain's CDR3 is CASSPGQINEKLFF. The CDR3 DNA is TGCGCCAGCAGCCCGGGACAGATTAATGAAAAACTGTTTTTT.

The chain recombines TRBV27 with TRBJ2-2; 7 positions match TRBD1. Trimming took 5 bases from V and 5 from J; bases not matched to a gene: 8. The CDR3 consists of 15 residues. The germline V gene has CDR1 MNHEY and CDR2 SMNVEV (reference sequence). CDR3 residues: CASSAGTAFTGELFF. The CDR3 DNA sequence: TGTGCCAGCAGTGCCGGGACAGCCTTTACCGGGGAGCTGTTTTTT.

The V call is TRBV6-2 or TRBV6-3, the J call TRBJ2-5; 12 bases are a match to TRBD2. The V and J ends lost 5 bases and 5 bases, in that order; junction bases with no gene match: 12. CDR3 length: 17 amino acids. Germline V CDR1 and CDR2: MNHEY, SVGEGT. The CDR3 DNA sequence: TGTGCCAGCAGTCGGAGGACTAGCGGGGTCGATGGTGAGACCCAGTACTTC. It yields the protein CASSRRTSGVDGETQYF.

The chain has TRBV15 and TRBJ1-2, with D tentatively TRBD1 (5 bases). The CDR3 is 15 residues long. Deletions cut 1 base from V and 4 bases from J, with 13 bases between. Germline CDR1 is LNHNV and CDR2 is YYDKDF (reference sequence). CDR3 sequence reads: CATSRGGGAAYGYTF. The CDR3 DNA follows: TGTGCCACCAGCAGAGGCGGAGGGGCAGCCTATGGCTACACCTTC.

The CDR3 spells CATSRDLGRGYGQPQHF. The CDR3 DNA reads as TGTGCCACCAGCAGAGATCTCGGCAGGGGGTACGGTCAGCCCCAGCATTTT. The chain recombines TRBV15 with TRBJ1-5; 7 bases map to TRBD1. This CDR3 contains 17 residues. Germline lookup yields CDR1 LNHNV and CDR2 YYDKDF (reference sequence). J was trimmed by 6 bases and V by 0 bases; bases with no gene match: 11.